The 15 T cell receptor beta chains in this list originate from one sample, sequenced in a study of blood T cells in healthy people across ages. Combining a sample-barcoded 5' primer with a J-beta primer mix, a second PCR ran for 7 to 11 cycles. Each CDR3 protein is one row after TCRdb ran MiXCR on the 5' RACE reads. The sample has 850,000 to 1,000,000 distinct CDR3 sequences; 51% are singletons. The sample comprised blood. The receptor set was obtained from a woman aged 60-75 years in good health.

This chain links TRBV28 with TRBJ2-7, with TRBD2 matching 9 bases. The trim removed 8 bases at V and 2 bases at J, leaving 10 bases unmatched. Germline V CDR1 and CDR2: MDHEN, SYDVKM. This CDR3 spans 15 amino acids. CDR3 bases: TGTGCCAGCTCCCGTGGTAGCGGGAGTACCTACGAGCAGTACTTC. Protein sequence: CASSRGSGSTYEQYF.

This chain uses TRBV5-1 with TRBJ2-2, with D perhaps TRBD2 (6 bases). The CDR3 loop spans 14 amino acids. Per the germline V gene, CDR1 is SGHRS and CDR2 is YFSETQ. The V end lost 4 bases, the J end lost 5 bases, and 12 bases lay between the germline ends. CDR3 coding DNA: TGCGCCAGCAGCGGCGGGGTAAGGACCGGGGAGCTGTTTTTT. Translated, it gives CASSGGVRTGELFF.

DNA for the CDR3: TGCGCCAGCAAACAGGGTCGGGCGTATGGCTACACCTTC. This codes for CASKQGRAYGYTF. The V call is TRBV4-1, the J call TRBJ1-2; possibly TRBD1 for D (6 bases). The CDR3 runs 13 residues. Germline CDR1 and CDR2: MGHRA and YSYEKL. V gave up 7 bases and J gave up 5 bases, with 14 bases separating them.

The rearrangement joins TRBV20-1 to TRBJ2-7, with 14 bases identical to TRBD2. Looked up from germline, CDR1 is DFQATT and CDR2 is SNEGSKA (reference sequence). V trimming: 6 bases; J trimming: 1 base; junction bases outside the gene matches: 20. This CDR3 region has 20 residues. CDR3 amino acids: CSALTLRTSGRTVSSYEQYF. In DNA, the CDR3 is TGCAGTGCCCTAACCCTAAGGACTAGCGGGAGGACCGTCTCATCCTACGAGCAGTACTTC.

This clonotype was seen a few times. The chain combines TRBV12-3 or TRBV12-4 with TRBJ2-7; TRBD1 matches at 10 bases. V was pared by 7 bases and J by 4 bases, with 4 bases of the junction left unmatched. The CDR3 consists of 13 residues. CDR3 protein: CASTGQGLYEQYF. The CDR3 coding sequence is TGTGCCAGCACGGGACAGGGGTTGTACGAGCAGTACTTC.

The chain has TRBV20-1 and TRBJ2-3; D is undetermined. The CDR3 length is 12 residues. Germline V gene data show CDR1 as DFQATT and CDR2 as SNEGSKA (reference sequence). Trimming cost V 3 bases and J 11 bases, with 15 bases left between them. For the CDR3, the DNA is TGCAGTGCTAGTCAGTCAGGTTGTTTGCAGTATTTT. Amino acids: CSASQSGCLQYF.

About this clonotype: Mismatch with germline at one junction end may stem from a read error. The chain joins TRBV10-1 to TRBJ2-5, with 9 bases matching TRBD1. TRBJ2-7 explains the end of the DNA better; the J call may be wrong. CDR1 is WNHNN and CDR2 is SYGVQD in the germline V gene (reference sequence). This CDR3 contains 13 residues. DNA of the CDR3: TGCGCCAACAGTCCCGGGACAGGGATCGAGCAGTACTTC. Protein sequence: CANSPGTGIEQYF.

The chain joins TRBV9 to TRBJ2-7; 8 bases are shared with TRBD2. Germline CDR1 reads SGDLS; CDR2 reads YYNGEE. The CDR3 consists of 16 residues. Unmatched junction bases numbered 11, after V lost 4 bases and J lost 2 bases. The CDR3 DNA reads TGTGCCAGCAGCACGACCCCTCCGGGAGGGCCCTACGAGCAGTACTTC. Translating gives CASSTTPPGGPYEQYF.

The chain carries TRBV29-1 and TRBJ1-1; D perhaps matches TRBD1 (6 bases). Germline loops: CDR1 SQVTM, CDR2 ANQGSEA. The length of the CDR3 is 15 residues. Between the trimmed V and J ends, which lost 3 bases and 7 bases, there was a span of 21 bases. The CDR3 spells CSVDYTASGAREAFF. CDR3 DNA sequence: TGCAGCGTTGATTATACAGCGTCGGGGGCGCGTGAAGCTTTCTTT.

The CDR3 DNA reads as TGTGCCAGCAGCTTAGAGGGGGCTAGCGGGAGTATTAGGAATGAGCAGTTCTTC. This encodes CASSLEGASGSIRNEQFF. The chain combines TRBV7-8 with TRBJ2-1, with 10 bases identical to TRBD2. Germline-derived CDR1 and CDR2 are SGHVS and FQNEAQ. J gave up 7 bases and V 1 base, and 13 bases lay outside the gene matches. This CDR3 is built from 18 residues. Supplemented by reference TRBV7-8 and TRBJ2-1, the full variable domain reads GAGVSQSPRYKVAKRGQDVALRCDPISGHVSLFWYQQALGQGPEFLTYFQNEAQLDKSGLPSDRFFAERPEGSVSTLKIQRTQQEDSAVYLCASSLEGASGSIRNEQFFGPGTRLTVL.

This sequence joins TRBV20-1 and TRBJ2-3; no definite D call. Trimming removed 0 bases from V and 2 bases from J, with 18 bases in between. CDR1 and CDR2 from the germline V gene are DFQATT and SNEGSKA (reference sequence). This CDR3 spans 17 amino acids. CDR3 in amino acids: CSARDIRSPNPTDTQYF. CDR3 DNA sequence: TGCAGTGCTAGAGACATCCGGAGCCCCAACCCCACAGATACGCAGTATTTT.

There are a few counts of this clonotype. The chain is built from TRBV20-1 and TRBJ1-6; 8 nucleotides agree with TRBD1. With V trimmed by 5 bases and J by 2 bases, 8 bases remained unmatched. Per germline, CDR1 DFQATT and CDR2 SNEGSKA (reference sequence). The CDR3 length is 16 residues. CDR3 DNA: TGCAGTGCTCCCAACCAGGGGGCTCCCTATAATTCACCCCTCCACTTT. It codes for CSAPNQGAPYNSPLHF.

The chain couples TRBV28 to TRBJ2-3; TRBD2 is a possible D gene (6 bases). Trimming removed 4 bases from V and 4 bases from J, with 15 bases in between. Per germline, CDR1 MDHEN and CDR2 SYDVKM. This CDR3 is 15 amino acids long. CDR3 bases: TGTGCCAGCAGTTCCCACCGGGACTCGTCAGATACGCAGTATTTT. Residues: CASSSHRDSSDTQYF.

This clonotype has more than one count but fewer than ten. The chain couples TRBV7-9 to TRBJ2-5; 7 nucleotides align to TRBD2. The DNA end favors TRBJ2-7, so the J call may be wrong. The CDR3 totals 15 residues. Germline V lookup: CDR1 SEHNR, CDR2 FQNEAQ (reference sequence). The DNA for the CDR3 is TGTGCCAGCAGCTTCCCTGCCCTAGCGGATTACGAGCAGTACTTC. Its translation: CASSFPALADYEQYF.

The genes are TRBV13 and TRBJ2-5; D possibly uses TRBD1 or TRBD2 (6 bases each). The CDR3 is 14 residues long. Germline loops: CDR1 PRHDT, CDR2 FYEKMQ (reference sequence). Between the trimmed V and J ends, which lost 5 bases and 0 bases, there was a span of 10 bases. In DNA, the CDR3 is TGTGCCAGCAGCCGGGGGCAGTACCAAGAGACCCAGTACTTC. Translation: CASSRGQYQETQYF.